This T cell receptor beta chain appears in the sequencing data of a study of T cells expressing NK-cell markers. Points from the study as a whole: Five to seven of the donors carried dominant NKG2C+ clonotypes that took up roughly 1.0-7.5% of their CD8+ T cells.

Regarding this clonotype: Its antigen is still unknown.

TCRdb derives one entry per CDR3 protein from the 5' RACE reads, leaving out DNA. This sample's table has 150,000 or so distinct CDR3 sequences. This CDR3 region has 17 residues. Germline assignment: CDR1 SGHKS and CDR2 YYEKEE (reference sequence). This rearrangement joins TRBV5-5 to TRBJ2-2; the D call of TRBD1 rests on TCRdb alone, since no DNA is present to check it. Sequencing was carried out using blood T cells: a sorted CD56 or NKG2C T cell subset, CD4+ or CD8+ T cells, or bulk PBMC T cells (not recorded which). The sequence was collected from a woman between 18 and 69 years old in good health. The CDR3 loop is CASSHVPRGRNTGELFF.